This T cell receptor beta chain is from a study of T cell responses to AZD1222 COVID-19 vaccine listed by TCRdb under 2021. Regarding the research as a whole: AZD1222 recipients whose second dose came at about 4 weeks and those whose second dose came at about 12 weeks were combined into one group, since spike-specific TCR depth and breadth did not differ between the two schedules. Enrollment into the trials was organized by age into subgroups of 18-55, 56-69 and 70-plus years, and those subgroups contained approximately 150, 30 and 60 TCR-sequenced participants, respectively. A total of 233 trial participants underwent TCR sequencing, of whom some 210 received two doses of AZD1222 and 26 received two doses of the MenACWY control vaccine. The paper as a whole reports these results and caveats: Conclusions about previously exposed vaccinees are limited because only a handful of AZD1222 recipients were SARS-CoV-2 seropositive at baseline. Nearly half of unique spike-specific TCRs reportedly recognized epitopes outside regions mutated in the B.1.351 and B.1.1.7 variants. The whole spike protein was spanned by vaccine-associated CD4 TCRs, and dominant responses were seen in regions 160-218 and 743-854. Participants were mostly white British and included more females than males, and it was suggested by the authors that clonal diversity may have been underestimated. Because no day 14 peak-response samples were available, repertoires were characterized only after the peak T cell response. The 56-69-year group was small, and its depth increase did not reach significance, likely because of low power. After two AZD1222 doses, spike-specific TCR breadth and depth were significantly higher than at day 0 and than in MenACWY recipients.

CDR1 and CDR2 were assigned from the germline V gene (reference sequence) as LGHDT and YNNKEL. V is reduced by 9 bases and J by 4 bases, leaving a spacing of 19 bases between them. The CDR3 has 14 amino acids, counting the end cysteine and phenylalanine. Only CDR3 DNA is held: 42 bases, read in frame from base 1. In the case of this clone: The antigen this receptor binds is unknown. Base qualities are not recorded, but no much larger clone differs from it by a single base.

The time point label, read with the paper, signifies: baseline before first vaccination. The vaccinee samples were drawn from two UK trials, COV001 and COV002, one of which was a single-blind randomized controlled phase 2/3 trial testing AZD1222 (ChAdOx1 nCoV-19) in healthy adults. For TCRbeta chain sequencing, PBMC samples were collected from trial participants at day 0 and at day 28 after the second dose. The CDR3 regions of human TCRbeta chains were analyzed by immunosequencing. The authors processed their data as follows. TCRs in the repertoires were compared against a reference library of SARS-CoV-2-specific TCRs that had been generated with the MIRA antigen-specificity platform. Breadth was defined as the fraction of unique TCRs that were SARS-CoV-2-associated, and depth was defined as the fraction of total T cells that were SARS-CoV-2-associated. Each spike-specific TCR was assigned to its reactive spike region and to a CD4 or CD8 class using the MIRA data. Log10-transformed breadth and depth values were compared by one-way ANOVA with Sidak's multiple comparisons tests. TCRdb carries this immuneACCESS record with in-frame sequences only. Its versions omit some clonotypes, under half of them owing to an unresolved V gene in the studies checked, with the rest unexplained. For V, J and clone size, that table is used; D and trimming come from the DNA. The sample table shows around 100,000 clones, and about 80% are seen once. The ten largest clones take up about 9.5% of the sample.

Here the chain combines TRBV3-1 (or the pseudogene TRBV3-2) and TRBJ2-7; the D gene cannot be resolved reliably. The specimen comprised peripheral blood, sampled on day 0 of AZD1222 vaccination. The sequence was obtained from an adult in good health. The bases are TGTGCCAGACACCCTAGGGTGGGATTTTACGAGCAGTACTTC. This encodes CARHPRVGFYEQYF.